This TCR beta chain comes out of a study of vaccination effects on CD4 cells after COVID-19. Looking at the study overall: A few convalescent patients underwent early and late post-vaccination sampling. The median interval between the second dose and post-vaccine sampling was 72 days.

This table comes from immunoSEQ multiplex PCR, and its TCRdb copy is limited to in-frame clones, with some not included. Among tens of thousands of clones listed, about 80% were seen once. The culture ran for approximately 10 days before CD4+ T cells were isolated. Their SARS-CoV-2 infection, verified by PCR, occurred between March and December 2020. Vaccine administered to participants consisted of two doses of either BNT162b2 or mRNA-1273. Replacing half the medium with IL-2 medium was done on days 3 and 7. This clone was counted between two and nine times. Its antigen is undetermined. The germline CDR1 and CDR2 sequences are SNHLY and FYNNEI. V lost 4 bases and J lost 12, with 16 bases in between. The CDR3 length is 12 residues.

The TCR sequence derives from a human donor who had a prior SARS-CoV-2 infection. Material: CD4+ T cells from PBMCs cultured without peptide, obtained after COVID-19 vaccination. The V and J genes are TRBV2 and TRBJ2-7; either TRBD1 or TRBD2 may supply D (5 bases each). The CDR3 nucleotides read TGTGCCAGCAGTGTCCGGGGCGTTCAGGGGTACTTC. The encoded protein is CASSVRGVQGYF.